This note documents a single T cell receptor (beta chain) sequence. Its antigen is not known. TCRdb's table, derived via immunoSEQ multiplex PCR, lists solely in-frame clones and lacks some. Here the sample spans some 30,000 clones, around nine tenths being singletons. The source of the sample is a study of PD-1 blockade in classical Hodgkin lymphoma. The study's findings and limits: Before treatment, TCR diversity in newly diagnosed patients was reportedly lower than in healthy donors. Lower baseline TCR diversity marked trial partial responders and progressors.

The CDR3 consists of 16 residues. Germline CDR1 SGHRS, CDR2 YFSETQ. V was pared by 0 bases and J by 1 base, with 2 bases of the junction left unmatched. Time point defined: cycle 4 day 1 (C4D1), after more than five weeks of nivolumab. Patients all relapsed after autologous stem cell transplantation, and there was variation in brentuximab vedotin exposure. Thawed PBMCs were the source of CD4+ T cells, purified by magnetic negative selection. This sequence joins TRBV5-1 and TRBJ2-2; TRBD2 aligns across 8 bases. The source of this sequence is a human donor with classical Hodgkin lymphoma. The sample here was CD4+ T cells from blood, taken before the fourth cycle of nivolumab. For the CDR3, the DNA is TGCGCCAGCAGCTTGGAGGGACTAGGGAACACCGGGGAGCTGTTTTTT. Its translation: CASSLEGLGNTGELFF.